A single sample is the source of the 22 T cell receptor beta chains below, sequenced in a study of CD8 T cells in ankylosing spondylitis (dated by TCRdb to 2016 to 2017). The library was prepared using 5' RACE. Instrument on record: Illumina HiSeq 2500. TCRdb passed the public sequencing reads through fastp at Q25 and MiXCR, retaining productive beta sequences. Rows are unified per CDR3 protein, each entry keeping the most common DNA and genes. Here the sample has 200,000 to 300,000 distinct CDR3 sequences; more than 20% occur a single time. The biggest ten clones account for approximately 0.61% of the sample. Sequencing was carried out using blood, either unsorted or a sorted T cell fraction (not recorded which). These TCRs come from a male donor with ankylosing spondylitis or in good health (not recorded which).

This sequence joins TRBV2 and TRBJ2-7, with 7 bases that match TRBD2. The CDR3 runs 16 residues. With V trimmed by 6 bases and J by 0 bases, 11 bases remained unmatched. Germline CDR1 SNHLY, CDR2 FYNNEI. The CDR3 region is CASRAPWRGSSYEQYF. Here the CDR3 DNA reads TGTGCCAGCAGAGCCCCCTGGCGGGGGAGCTCCTACGAGCAGTACTTC.

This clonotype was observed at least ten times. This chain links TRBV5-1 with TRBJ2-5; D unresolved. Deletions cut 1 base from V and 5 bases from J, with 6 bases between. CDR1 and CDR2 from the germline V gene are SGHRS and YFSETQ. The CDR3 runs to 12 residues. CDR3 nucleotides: TGCGCCAGCAGCTTGTCTTGGGAGACCCAGTACTTC. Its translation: CASSLSWETQYF.

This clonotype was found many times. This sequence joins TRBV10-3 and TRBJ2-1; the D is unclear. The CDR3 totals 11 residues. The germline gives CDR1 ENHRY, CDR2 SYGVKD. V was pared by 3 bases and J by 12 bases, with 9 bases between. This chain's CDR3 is CAISDASRQFF. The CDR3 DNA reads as TGTGCCATCAGTGATGCCTCTCGGCAGTTCTTC.

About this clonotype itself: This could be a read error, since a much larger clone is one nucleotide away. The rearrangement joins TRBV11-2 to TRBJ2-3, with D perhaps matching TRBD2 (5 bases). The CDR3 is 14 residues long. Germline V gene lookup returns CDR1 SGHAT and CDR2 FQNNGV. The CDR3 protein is CGSSFTRYTDTQYF. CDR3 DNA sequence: TGTGGCAGCAGCTTTACTAGATACACAGATACGCAGTATTTT. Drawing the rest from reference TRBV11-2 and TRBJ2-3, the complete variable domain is EAGVAQSPRYKIIEKRQSVAFWCNPISGHATLYWYQQILGQGPKLLIQFQNNGVVDDSQLPKDRFSAERLKGVDSTLKIQPAKLEDSAVYLCGSSFTRYTDTQYFGPGTRLTVL.

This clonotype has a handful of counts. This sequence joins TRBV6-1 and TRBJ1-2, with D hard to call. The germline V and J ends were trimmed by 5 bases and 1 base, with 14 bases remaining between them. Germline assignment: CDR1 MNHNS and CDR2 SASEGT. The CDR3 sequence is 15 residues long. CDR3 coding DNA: TGTGCCAGCAGTCCCTTGCAGGTGGTTAACTATGGCTACACCTTC. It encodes CASSPLQVVNYGYTF.

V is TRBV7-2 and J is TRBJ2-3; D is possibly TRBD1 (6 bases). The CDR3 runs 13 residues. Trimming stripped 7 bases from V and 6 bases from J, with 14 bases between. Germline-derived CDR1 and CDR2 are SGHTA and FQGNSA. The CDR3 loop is CASTKGQGDTQYF. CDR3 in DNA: TGTGCCAGCACCAAGGGTCAGGGGGATACGCAGTATTTT.

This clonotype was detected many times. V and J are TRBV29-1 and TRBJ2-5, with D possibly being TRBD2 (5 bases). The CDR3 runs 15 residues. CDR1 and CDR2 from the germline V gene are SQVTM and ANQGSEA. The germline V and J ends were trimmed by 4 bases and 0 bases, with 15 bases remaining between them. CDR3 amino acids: CSVARSSIHQETQYF. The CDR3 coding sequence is TGCAGCGTTGCCCGGTCTAGCATTCACCAAGAGACCCAGTACTTC. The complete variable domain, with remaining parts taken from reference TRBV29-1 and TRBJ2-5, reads SAVISQKPSRDICQRGTSLTIQCQVDSQVTMMFWYRQQPGQSLTLIATANQGSEATYESGFVIDKFPISRPNLTFSTLTVSNMSPEDSSIYLCSVARSSIHQETQYFGPGTRLLVL.

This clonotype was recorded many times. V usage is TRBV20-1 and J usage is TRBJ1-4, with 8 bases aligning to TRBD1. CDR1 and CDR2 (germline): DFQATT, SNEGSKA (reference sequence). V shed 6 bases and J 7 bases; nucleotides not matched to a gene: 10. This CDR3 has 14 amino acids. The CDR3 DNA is TGCAGTGCCGATGGCAGGGGGCGAGGTGAAAAACTGTTTTTT. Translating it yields CSADGRGRGEKLFF.

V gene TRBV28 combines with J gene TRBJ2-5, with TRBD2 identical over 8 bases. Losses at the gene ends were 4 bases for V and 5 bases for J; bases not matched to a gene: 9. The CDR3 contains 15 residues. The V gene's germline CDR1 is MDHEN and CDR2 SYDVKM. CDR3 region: CASSSLRGGHETQYF. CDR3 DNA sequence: TGTGCCAGCAGTTCCCTACGGGGGGGCCATGAGACCCAGTACTTC. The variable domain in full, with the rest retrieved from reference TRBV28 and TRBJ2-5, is DVKVTQSSRYLVKRTGEKVFLECVQDMDHENMFWYRQDPGLGLRLIYFSYDVKMKEKGDIPEGYSVSREKKERFSLILESASTNQTSMYLCASSSLRGGHETQYFGPGTRLLVL.

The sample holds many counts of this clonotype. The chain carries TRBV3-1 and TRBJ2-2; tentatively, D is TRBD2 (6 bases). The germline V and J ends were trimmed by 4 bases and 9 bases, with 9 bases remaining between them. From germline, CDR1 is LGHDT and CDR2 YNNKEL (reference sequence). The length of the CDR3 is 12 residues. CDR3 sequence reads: CASSRGDRELFF. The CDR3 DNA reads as TGTGCCAGCAGCCGGGGGGACCGGGAGCTGTTTTTT.

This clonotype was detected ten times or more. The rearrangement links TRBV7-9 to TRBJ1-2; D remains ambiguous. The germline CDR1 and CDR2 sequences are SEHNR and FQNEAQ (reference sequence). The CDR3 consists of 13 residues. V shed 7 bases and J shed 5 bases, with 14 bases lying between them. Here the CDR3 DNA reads TGTGCCAGCAACGTAAACTCGGAATATGGCTACACCTTC. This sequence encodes CASNVNSEYGYTF. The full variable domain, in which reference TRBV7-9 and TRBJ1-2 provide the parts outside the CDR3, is DTGVSQNPRHKITKRGQNVTFRCDPISEHNRLYWYRQTLGQGPEFLTYFQNEAQLEKSRLLSDRFSAERPKGSFSTLEIQRTEQGDSAMYLCASNVNSEYGYTFGSGTRLTVV.

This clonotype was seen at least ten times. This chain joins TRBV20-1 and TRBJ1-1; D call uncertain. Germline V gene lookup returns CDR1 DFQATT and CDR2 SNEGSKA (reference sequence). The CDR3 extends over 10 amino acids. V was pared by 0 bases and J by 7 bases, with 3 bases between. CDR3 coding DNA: TGCAGTGCTAGAGAATATGAAGCTTTCTTT. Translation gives CSAREYEAFF.

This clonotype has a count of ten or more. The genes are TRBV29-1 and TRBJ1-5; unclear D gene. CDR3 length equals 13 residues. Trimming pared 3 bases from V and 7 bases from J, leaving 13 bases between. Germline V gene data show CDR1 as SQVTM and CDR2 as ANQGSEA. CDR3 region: CSVDDGMGQPQHF. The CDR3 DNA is TGCAGCGTTGACGACGGGATGGGACAGCCCCAGCATTTT.

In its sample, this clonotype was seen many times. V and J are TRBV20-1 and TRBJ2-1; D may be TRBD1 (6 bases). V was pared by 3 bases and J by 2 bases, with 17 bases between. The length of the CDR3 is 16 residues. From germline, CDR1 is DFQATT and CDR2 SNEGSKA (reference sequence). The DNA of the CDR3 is TGCAGTGCTAGGTTACAGGGCAGGGGTACCTACAATGAGCAGTTCTTC. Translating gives CSARLQGRGTYNEQFF.

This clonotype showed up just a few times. CDR3 DNA: TGCAGCGTTGATCAGTTCCGGGTCAAGGGGCACGACACTGAAGCTTTCTTT. Amino acid sequence: CSVDQFRVKGHDTEAFF. The chain has TRBV29-1 and TRBJ1-1; weak D call: TRBD1 (5 bases). The CDR3 runs 17 residues. The germline V gene has CDR1 SQVTM and CDR2 ANQGSEA. Trimming pared 3 bases from V and 3 bases from J, leaving 23 bases between. Looking up the rest from reference TRBV29-1 and TRBJ1-1 gives the full variable domain: SAVISQKPSRDICQRGTSLTIQCQVDSQVTMMFWYRQQPGQSLTLIATANQGSEATYESGFVIDKFPISRPNLTFSTLTVSNMSPEDSSIYLCSVDQFRVKGHDTEAFFGQGTRLTVV.

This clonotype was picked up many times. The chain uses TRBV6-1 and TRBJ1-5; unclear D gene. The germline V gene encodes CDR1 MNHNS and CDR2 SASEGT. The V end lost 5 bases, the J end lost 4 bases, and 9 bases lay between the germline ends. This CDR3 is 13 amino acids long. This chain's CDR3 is CASSPSRNQPQHF. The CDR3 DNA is TGTGCCAGCAGTCCAAGCCGAAATCAGCCCCAGCATTTT.

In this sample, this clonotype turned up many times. CDR3 residues: CSAKTDPTATQYF. DNA for the CDR3: TGCAGTGCTAAGACCGATCCAACGGCGACCCAGTACTTC. The chain has TRBV20-1 and TRBJ2-5; D not resolved. Germline CDR1 reads DFQATT; CDR2 reads SNEGSKA (reference sequence). The CDR3 is 13 amino acids. Deletions cut 4 bases from V and 7 bases from J, with 16 bases between.

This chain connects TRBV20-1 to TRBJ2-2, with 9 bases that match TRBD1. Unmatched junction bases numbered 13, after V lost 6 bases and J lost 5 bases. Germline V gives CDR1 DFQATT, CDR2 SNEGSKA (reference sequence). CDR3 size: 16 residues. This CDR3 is CSATRPGTGITGELFF. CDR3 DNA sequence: TGCAGTGCCACACGCCCAGGGACAGGGATAACCGGGGAGCTGTTTTTT.

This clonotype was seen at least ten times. CDR3 nucleotides: TGCAGTGCTCCAAGTCCTGGGACAGCTAATGAAAAACTGTTTTTT. This encodes CSAPSPGTANEKLFF. The chain recombines TRBV20-1 with TRBJ1-4; TRBD1 matches 7 bases. The V gene end was trimmed by 5 bases and the J gene end by 3 bases; junction bases not matched to a gene: 9. The CDR3 consists of 15 residues. The germline CDR1 and CDR2 sequences are DFQATT and SNEGSKA (reference sequence).

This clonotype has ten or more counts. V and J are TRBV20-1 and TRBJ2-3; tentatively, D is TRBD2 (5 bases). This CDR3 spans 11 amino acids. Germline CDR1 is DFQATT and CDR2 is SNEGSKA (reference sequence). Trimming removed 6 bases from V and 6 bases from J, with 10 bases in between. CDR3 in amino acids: CSAGLLDTQYF. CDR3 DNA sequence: TGCAGTGCCGGACTCTTGGATACGCAGTATTTT.

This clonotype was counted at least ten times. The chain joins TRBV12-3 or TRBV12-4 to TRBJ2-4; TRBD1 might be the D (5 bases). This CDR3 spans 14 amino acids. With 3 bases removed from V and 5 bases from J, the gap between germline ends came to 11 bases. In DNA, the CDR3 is TGTGCCAGCAGTTTCCGACAGAATGAAAACATTCAGTACTTC. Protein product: CASSFRQNENIQYF.

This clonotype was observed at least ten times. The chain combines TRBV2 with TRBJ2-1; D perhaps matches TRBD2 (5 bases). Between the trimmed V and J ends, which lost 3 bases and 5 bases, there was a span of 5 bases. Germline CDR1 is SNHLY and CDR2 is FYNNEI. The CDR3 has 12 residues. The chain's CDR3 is CASSEGDNEQFF. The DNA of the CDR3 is TGTGCCAGCAGTGAGGGAGACAATGAGCAGTTCTTC.